These 21 T cell receptor beta chains were all obtained from the same sample, sequenced in a study of CD8 T cells in Susac syndrome. Reverse transcription used roughly 0.45 to 1 ug RNA and random hexamers. TCRdb reprocessed the immunoSEQ multiplex PCR reads via MiXCR and lists one record per CDR3 protein. Of about 52,000 distinct CDR3 sequences in the sample, approximately 93% were seen once. Material for sequencing was CD8+ T cells from PBMCs. Source of these receptors: a human donor with multiple sclerosis.

This sequence joins TRBV9 and TRBJ2-7; possible D gene TRBD1, 5 bases. Per germline, CDR1 SGDLS and CDR2 YYNGEE. V dropped 0 bases and J dropped 5 bases, with 15 bases sitting between them. This CDR3 has 15 amino acids. The CDR3 here is CASSVGGGLGHEQYF. CDR3 in DNA: TGTGCCAGCAGCGTAGGTGGCGGTCTGGGGCACGAGCAGTACTTC.

This chain links TRBV28 with TRBJ2-7; no clear D gene. V was pared by 11 bases and J by 3 bases, with 14 bases between. The germline V gene encodes CDR1 MDHEN and CDR2 SYDVKM. This CDR3 spans 12 amino acids. CDR3 in DNA: TGTGCCTCCCATGAGACGGGCTACGAGCAGTACTTC. Translating it yields CASHETGYEQYF.

The chain uses TRBV9 and TRBJ2-3; D unresolved. The ends were cut back, 3 bases at V and 10 bases at J, with 18 bases in the middle. This CDR3 is built from 14 residues. Germline lookup yields CDR1 SGDLS and CDR2 YYNGEE. The CDR3 is CASSDEMTPIPQYF. In DNA form, the CDR3 reads TGTGCCAGCAGCGATGAGATGACCCCGATACCGCAGTATTTT.

The chain joins TRBV7-8 to TRBJ1-5; maybe TRBD1 (5 bases). The ends were cut back, 2 bases at V and 6 bases at J, with 14 bases in the middle. The CDR3 length is 15 residues. CDR1 and CDR2 from the germline V gene are SGHVS and FQNEAQ. CDR3 residues: CASSLFQGPSQPQHF. The DNA for the CDR3 is TGTGCCAGCAGCTTATTTCAGGGCCCAAGTCAGCCCCAGCATTTT. Together with reference TRBV7-8 and TRBJ1-5, the CDR3 gives the full variable domain: GAGVSQSPRYKVAKRGQDVALRCDPISGHVSLFWYQQALGQGPEFLTYFQNEAQLDKSGLPSDRFFAERPEGSVSTLKIQRTQQEDSAVYLCASSLFQGPSQPQHFGDGTRLSIL.

The chain links TRBV3-1 to TRBJ1-1; D gene uncertain. Trimming took off 4 bases at V and 0 bases at J, with 9 bases between the two ends. The CDR3 extends over 14 amino acids. From germline, CDR1 is LGHDT and CDR2 YNNKEL (reference sequence). CDR3 sequence reads: CASSRSNMNTEAFF. The CDR3 DNA reads TGTGCCAGCAGCCGTAGCAATATGAACACTGAAGCTTTCTTT.

This chain connects TRBV6-5 to TRBJ1-1; maybe TRBD1 (5 bases). The V end was cut by 0 bases, the J end by 6 bases, with 11 bases between. The CDR3 is made up of 14 amino acids. Germline V gene lookup returns CDR1 MNHEY and CDR2 SVGAGI. CDR3 sequence (DNA): TGTGCCAGCAGTTACTCAGAGGGGTTGGCTGAAGCTTTCTTT. Its protein is CASSYSEGLAEAFF.

This clonotype is a singleton in its sample. The V and J genes are TRBV27 and TRBJ1-1, with D tentatively TRBD1 (6 bases). The CDR3 covers 15 residues. Between the trimmed V and J ends, which lost 6 bases and 2 bases, there was a span of 16 bases. Germline values: CDR1 MNHEY, CDR2 SMNVEV (reference sequence). In DNA form, the CDR3 reads TGTGCCAGCAGCGAACTACAGGGCGTTAACACTGAAGCTTTCTTT. Translated, it gives CASSELQGVNTEAFF.

This rearrangement joins TRBV5-6 to TRBJ2-7; no firm D call. V was clipped by 0 bases and J by 2 bases, with 12 bases between them. CDR3 size: 15 residues. Germline assignment: CDR1 SGHDT and CDR2 YYEEEE. The CDR3 region is CASSLDSLPPYEQYF. The CDR3 DNA sequence: TGTGCCAGCAGCTTGGACAGCCTGCCCCCCTACGAGCAGTACTTC.

The J gene is TRBJ2-4, the V gene TRBV30, with D unresolved. This CDR3 has 16 residues. Germline values: CDR1 GTSNPN, CDR2 SVGIG (reference sequence). V shed 0 bases and J shed 0 bases, with 12 bases lying between them. CDR3 amino acids: CAWSVAVSLAKNIQYF. CDR3 bases: TGTGCCTGGAGTGTAGCCGTCTCACTAGCCAAAAACATTCAGTACTTC.

This chain joins TRBV5-4 and TRBJ1-3; no clear D gene. The CDR3 loop spans 15 amino acids. Trimming removed 4 bases at V and 0 bases at J, with 11 bases between. Germline V gives CDR1 SGHNT, CDR2 YYREEE (reference sequence). The CDR3 sequence: CASSRVPSSGNTIYF. The CDR3 region has the DNA TGTGCCAGCAGCCGAGTGCCCAGCTCTGGAAACACCATATATTTT.

The chain couples TRBV7-2 to TRBJ1-1, with a tentative D call TRBD1 (6 bases). Looked up from germline, CDR1 is SGHTA and CDR2 is FQGNSA. V was cut by 6 bases and J by 1 base, with 15 bases left in between. The CDR3 spans 15 residues. In DNA, the CDR3 is TGTGCCAGCAGTCAATGGGGGGGGGCGAACACTGAAGCTTTCTTT. This codes for CASSQWGGANTEAFF.

To note about this clonotype: One junction end does not reproduce the germline sequence, and a read error may be involved. The rearrangement joins TRBV3-1 to TRBJ2-2; TRBD2 matches 7 bases. The CDR3 totals 17 residues. The V gene's germline CDR1 is LGHDT and CDR2 YNNKEL (reference sequence). The CDR3 protein is CASSPPMAGDNTGELFF. CDR3 DNA: TGTGCCAGCAGCCCCCCGATGGCGGGGGATAACACCGGGGAGCTTTTTTTT.

V usage is TRBV19 and J usage is TRBJ2-1; perhaps TRBD1 as D (7 bases). The germline CDR1 and CDR2 sequences are LNHDA and SQIVND (reference sequence). Trimming cost V 5 bases and J 7 bases, with 15 bases left between them. This CDR3 has 14 residues. The CDR3 DNA follows: TGTGCCAGTAGTTTAACAGGGGCGGGAAATGAGCAGTTCTTC. It codes for CASSLTGAGNEQFF.

The genes are TRBV7-3 and TRBJ2-2; D call uncertain. This CDR3 is built from 12 residues. The ends were cut back, 5 bases at V and 5 bases at J, with 6 bases in the middle. Per the germline V gene, CDR1 is SGHTA and CDR2 is FQGTGA. The CDR3 sequence is CASSPQTGELFF. The CDR3 region has the DNA TGTGCCAGCAGCCCGCAGACCGGGGAGCTGTTTTTT.

This chain uses TRBV30 with TRBJ1-2, with 7 bases aligning to TRBD1. The V segment lost 2 bases and the J segment 7 bases; nucleotides outside the gene matches: 10. CDR3 length: 14 residues. CDR1 is GTSNPN and CDR2 is SVGIG in the germline V gene (reference sequence). The chain's CDR3 is CAWSPMTGWGGYTF. The CDR3 nucleotides read TGTGCCTGGAGTCCGATGACAGGGTGGGGTGGCTACACCTTC.

This chain connects TRBV13 to TRBJ1-1, with D maybe TRBD1 (5 bases). Germline loops: CDR1 PRHDT, CDR2 FYEKMQ (reference sequence). CDR3 length: 13 residues. V was shortened by 7 bases and J by 1 base, with 10 bases between the two germline ends. The CDR3 DNA is TGTGCCAGCACCGCGGGGGAGAACACTGAAGCTTTCTTT. Its protein product is CASTAGENTEAFF.

The chain carries TRBV19 and TRBJ2-6; D gene ambiguous. V dropped 9 bases and J dropped 3 bases, with 12 bases sitting between them. Germline lookup yields CDR1 LNHDA and CDR2 SQIVND (reference sequence). This CDR3 comprises 14 residues. This CDR3 reads CASERSSGANVLTF. The CDR3 DNA reads as TGTGCCAGCGAAAGGAGTAGTGGGGCCAACGTCCTGACTTTC. Complete variable domain (other parts from reference TRBV19 and TRBJ2-6): DGGITQSPKYLFRKEGQNVTLSCEQNLNHDAMYWYRQDPGQGLRLIYYSQIVNDFQKGDIAEGYSVSREKKESFPLTVTSAQKNPTAFYLCASERSSGANVLTFGAGSRLTVL.

The V gene is TRBV5-4, the J gene TRBJ2-3, with D perhaps matching TRBD1 (7 bases). Germline V lookup: CDR1 SGHNT, CDR2 YYREEE (reference sequence). Between the trimmed V and J ends, which lost 4 bases and 2 bases, there was a span of 17 bases. The CDR3 loop spans 16 amino acids. Here the CDR3 DNA reads TGTGCCAGCAGCGGAGGGGACAGAGGGATCACAGATACGCAGTATTTT. Amino acid sequence: CASSGGDRGITDTQYF.

This chain uses TRBV12-3 or TRBV12-4 with TRBJ1-1; D call uncertain. CDR3 length: 14 residues. Trimming cost V 6 bases and J 0 bases, with 11 bases left between them. The DNA of the CDR3 is TGTGCCAGCAGCCGCGCACCCATGAACACTGAAGCTTTCTTT. Its translation: CASSRAPMNTEAFF.

The rearrangement uses TRBV27 and TRBJ1-5, with 7 bases that match TRBD1. CDR1 is MNHEY, CDR2 SMNVEV, per germline (reference sequence). The V segment lost 4 bases and the J segment 6 bases; nucleotides outside the gene matches: 12. This CDR3 has 16 residues. CDR3: CASSWLWQGDCQPQHF. The CDR3 DNA reads as TGTGCCAGCAGTTGGCTTTGGCAGGGGGATTGTCAGCCCCAGCATTTT.

The chain uses TRBV6-5 and TRBJ1-1; unclear D gene. The V gene lost 7 bases and the J gene lost 3 bases, with 12 bases spanning the gap. There are 13 residues in the CDR3. Germline V CDR1 and CDR2: MNHEY, SVGAGI. This CDR3 is CASTPRRYTEAFF. The CDR3 DNA reads as TGTGCCAGCACTCCTCGAAGGTACACTGAAGCTTTCTTT.